This T cell receptor (beta chain) was found in a study of somatic mutations in cytotoxic T cells in rheumatoid arthritis. As to this clone: Its antigen is unknown.

Using immunoSEQ multiplex PCR, the repertoire was profiled, and TCRdb retains in-frame clones only, with some absent. Seen here are around 20,000 clones, roughly 65% observed once, and the top ten hold about 20%. This CDR3 is 14 amino acids long. Deletions cut 9 bases from V and 2 bases from J, with 15 bases between. From germline, CDR1 is SGHRS and CDR2 YFSETQ. Whole-study findings and limits: What antigens the expanded CD8+ clones targeted remained unknown.

The TCR originated in an adult with rheumatoid arthritis. Sample: CD8+ T cells sorted from blood. This sequence joins TRBV5-1 and TRBJ2-1; D perhaps matches TRBD1 (6 bases). The CDR3 DNA follows: TGCGCCACTGCTTCGACAGGCCCCTACAATGAGCAGTTCTTC. Translated, it gives CATASTGPYNEQFF.